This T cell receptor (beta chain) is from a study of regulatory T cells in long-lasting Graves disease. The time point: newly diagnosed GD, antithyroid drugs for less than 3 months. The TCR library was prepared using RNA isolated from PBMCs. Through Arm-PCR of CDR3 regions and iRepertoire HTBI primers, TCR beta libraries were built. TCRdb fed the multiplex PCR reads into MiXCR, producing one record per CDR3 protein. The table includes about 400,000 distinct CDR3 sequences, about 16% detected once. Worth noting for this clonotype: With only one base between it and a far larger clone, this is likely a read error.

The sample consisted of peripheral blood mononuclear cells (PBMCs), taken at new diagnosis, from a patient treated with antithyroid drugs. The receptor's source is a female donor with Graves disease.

The CDR3 spells CVSSYKVWTSGTYTDTQYF. CDR3 nucleotides: TGTGTCAGCAGTTACAAAGTTTGGACTAGCGGGACCTACACAGATACGCAGTATTTT. V usage is TRBV6-5 and J usage is TRBJ2-3; TRBD2 matches at 12 bases. Germline loops: CDR1 MNHEY, CDR2 SVGAGI. The CDR3 is 19 residues long.